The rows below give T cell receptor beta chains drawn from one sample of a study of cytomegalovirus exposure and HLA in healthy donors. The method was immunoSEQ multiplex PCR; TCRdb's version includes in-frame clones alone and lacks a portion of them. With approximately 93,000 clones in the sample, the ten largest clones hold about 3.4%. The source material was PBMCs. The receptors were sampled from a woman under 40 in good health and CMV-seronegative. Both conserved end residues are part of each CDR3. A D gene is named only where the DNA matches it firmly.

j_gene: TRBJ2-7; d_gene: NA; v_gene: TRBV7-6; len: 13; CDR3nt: TGTGCCAGCAGCCCGCAGGGGTTCTACGAGCAGTACTTC; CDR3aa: CASSPQGFYEQYF
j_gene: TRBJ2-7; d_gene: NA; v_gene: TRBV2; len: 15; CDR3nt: TGTGCCAGCAGCGCCGGGATTTCTGTGGAGTACGAGCAGTACTTC; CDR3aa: CASSAGISVEYEQYF
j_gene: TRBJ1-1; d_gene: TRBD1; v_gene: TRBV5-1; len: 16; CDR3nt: TGCGCCAGCAGCTCTACACTTGACAGGGTCAACACTGAAGCTTTCTTT; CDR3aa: CASSSTLDRVNTEAFF
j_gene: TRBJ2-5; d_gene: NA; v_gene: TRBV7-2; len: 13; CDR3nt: TGTGCCAGCAGCCAAGGGGCTAGCGCTATTCAGTACTTC; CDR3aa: CASSQGASAIQYF
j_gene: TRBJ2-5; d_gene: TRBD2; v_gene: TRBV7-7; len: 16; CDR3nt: TGTGCTAGCAGCTTAGCTCTAGCGGGGGGTGGAGAGACCCAGTACTTC; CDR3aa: CASSLALAGGGETQYF
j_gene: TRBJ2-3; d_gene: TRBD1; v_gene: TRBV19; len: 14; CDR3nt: TGTGCCAGTAGCGACGGACAGGGGTCAGATACGCAGTATTTT; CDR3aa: CASSDGQGSDTQYF
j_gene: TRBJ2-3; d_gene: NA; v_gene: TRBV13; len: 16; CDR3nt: TGTGCCAGCAGCTTACGAAGGGCTAGCAATACAGATACGCAGTATTTT; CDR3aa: CASSLRRASNTDTQYF
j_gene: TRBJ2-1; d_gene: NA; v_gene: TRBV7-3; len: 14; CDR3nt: TGTGCCAGCAGCTTAGCGGGAACCTACAATGAGCAGTTCTTC; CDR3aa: CASSLAGTYNEQFF
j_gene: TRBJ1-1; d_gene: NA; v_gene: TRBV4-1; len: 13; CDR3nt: TGCGCCAGCAGCCAGGCACCGAACACTGAAGCTTTCTTT; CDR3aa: CASSQAPNTEAFF
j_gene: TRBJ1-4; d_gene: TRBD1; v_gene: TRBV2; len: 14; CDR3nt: TGTGCCAGCAGGGGGGACAGGGTGCAAGAAAAACTGTTTTTT; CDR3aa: CASRGDRVQEKLFF
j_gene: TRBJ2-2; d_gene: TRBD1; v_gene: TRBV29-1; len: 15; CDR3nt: TGCAGCGTTGAAGATGCCGACAGGGAGACCGGGGAGCTGTTTTTT; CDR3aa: CSVEDADRETGELFF
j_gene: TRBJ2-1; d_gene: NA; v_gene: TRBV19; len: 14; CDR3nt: TGTGCCAGTAGTATAGGGGGCCCCTACAATGAGCAGTTCTTC; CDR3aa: CASSIGGPYNEQFF
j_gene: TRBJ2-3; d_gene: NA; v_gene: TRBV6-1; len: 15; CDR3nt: TGTGCCAGCAGTGCTTCCAGGGGTGCTACAGATACGCAGTATTTT; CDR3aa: CASSASRGATDTQYF
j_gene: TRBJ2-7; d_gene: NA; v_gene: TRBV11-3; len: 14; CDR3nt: TGTGCCAGCAGCTTAGAGCGGGACTCCTACGAGCAGTACTTC; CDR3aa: CASSLERDSYEQYF
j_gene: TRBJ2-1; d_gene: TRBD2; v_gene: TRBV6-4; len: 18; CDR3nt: TGTGCCAGCAGTCCCCAAGCTTCTGGCGGGGGAGAGTACAATGAGCAGTTCTTC; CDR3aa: CASSPQASGGGEYNEQFF
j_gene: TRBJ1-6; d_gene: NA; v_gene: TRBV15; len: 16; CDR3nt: TGTGCCACCAGCAGAGATCCATCAGGAAGAAGTTCACCCCTCCACTTT; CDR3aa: CATSRDPSGRSSPLHF
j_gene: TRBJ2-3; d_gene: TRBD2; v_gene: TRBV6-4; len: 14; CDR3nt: TGTGCCAGCAGTGAGCGGGGGGGCACAGATACGCAGTATTTT; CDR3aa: CASSERGGTDTQYF
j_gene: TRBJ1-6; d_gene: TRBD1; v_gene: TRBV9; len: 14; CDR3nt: TGTGCCAGCAGCGGGGACAGGCGTCTAACACCCCTCCACTTT; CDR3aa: CASSGDRRLTPLHF
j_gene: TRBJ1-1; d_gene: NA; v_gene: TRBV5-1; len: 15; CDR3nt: TGCGCCAGCAGCTTGGATGGGGGCATGAACACTGAAGCTTTCTTT; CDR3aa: CASSLDGGMNTEAFF
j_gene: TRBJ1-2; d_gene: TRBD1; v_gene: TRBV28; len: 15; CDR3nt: TGTGCCAGCGAAGACAGGGGGCTCTACGTCTATGGCTACACCTTC; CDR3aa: CASEDRGLYVYGYTF
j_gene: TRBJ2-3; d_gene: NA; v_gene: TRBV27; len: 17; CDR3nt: TGTGCCAGCAGTGGGGGCCCCGGGACTAATGTGCGAGTTACGCAGTATTTT; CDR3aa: CASSGGPGTNVRVTQYF
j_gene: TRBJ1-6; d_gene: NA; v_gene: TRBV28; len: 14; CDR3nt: TGTGCCAGCGCCGAAAGGGGGAGAGGGGTAGCCCTCCACTTT; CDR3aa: CASAERGRGVALHF
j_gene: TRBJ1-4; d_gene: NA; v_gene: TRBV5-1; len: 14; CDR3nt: TGCGCCAGCAGCGGGGGACAAGATAATGAAAAACTGTTTTTT; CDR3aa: CASSGGQDNEKLFF
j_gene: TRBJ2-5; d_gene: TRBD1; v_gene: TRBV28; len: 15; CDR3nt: TGTGCCAGCAGACCAAGGGGACAGCAGGAAGAGACCCAGTACTTC; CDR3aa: CASRPRGQQEETQYF
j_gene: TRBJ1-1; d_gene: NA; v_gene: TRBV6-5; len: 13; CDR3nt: TGTGCCAGCAGTTACCCCCTATCTGGTGAAGCTTTCTTT; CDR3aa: CASSYPLSGEAFF
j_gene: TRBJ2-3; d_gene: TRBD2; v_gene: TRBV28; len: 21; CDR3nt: TGTGCCAGCAGTTTCCTGGCCGGACTAGCGGGGGGGAACAGTTTCACAGATACGCAGTATTTT; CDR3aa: CASSFLAGLAGGNSFTDTQYF
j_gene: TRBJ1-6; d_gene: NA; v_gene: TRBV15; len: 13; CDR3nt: TGTGCCACCAGCGCAGGGAGGCTAACACCCCTCCACTTT; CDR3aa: CATSAGRLTPLHF
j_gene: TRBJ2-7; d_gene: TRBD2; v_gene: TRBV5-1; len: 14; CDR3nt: TGCGCCAGCAGCTTCTCTAGCGGGAGGGACGAGCAGTACTTC; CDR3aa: CASSFSSGRDEQYF
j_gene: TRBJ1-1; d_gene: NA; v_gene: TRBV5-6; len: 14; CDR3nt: TGTGCCAGCAGCTTGATGGGGGGACCTCCTGAAGCTTTCTTT; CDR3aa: CASSLMGGPPEAFF
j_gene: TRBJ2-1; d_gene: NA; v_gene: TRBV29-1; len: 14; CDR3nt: TGCAGCGTTTCGGACGAGCGGAGCTACAATGAGCAGTTCTTC; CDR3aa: CSVSDERSYNEQFF
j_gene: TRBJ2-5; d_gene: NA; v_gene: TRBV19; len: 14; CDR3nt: TGTGCCAGTAGTATCGGGCGGGTCCAAGAGACCCAGTACTTC; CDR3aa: CASSIGRVQETQYF
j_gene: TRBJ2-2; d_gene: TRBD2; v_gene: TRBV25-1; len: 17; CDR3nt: TGTGCCAGCAGGGCCCGCCTAGCGGGGGGGGACACCGGGGAGCTGTTTTTT; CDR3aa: CASRARLAGGDTGELFF
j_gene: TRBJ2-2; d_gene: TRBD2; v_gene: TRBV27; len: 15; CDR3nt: TGTGCCAGCACCGGACTAGAGAAAAGGACCGGGGAGCTGTTTTTT; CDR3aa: CASTGLEKRTGELFF
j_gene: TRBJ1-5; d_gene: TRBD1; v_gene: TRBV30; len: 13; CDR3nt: TGTGCCTGGAGGGACAGGGGCAATCAGCCCCAGCATTTT; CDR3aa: CAWRDRGNQPQHF
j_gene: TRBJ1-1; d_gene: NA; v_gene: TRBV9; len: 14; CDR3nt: TGTGCCAGCAGCGTAGCATACTCGAGGGCTGAAGCTTTCTTT; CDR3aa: CASSVAYSRAEAFF
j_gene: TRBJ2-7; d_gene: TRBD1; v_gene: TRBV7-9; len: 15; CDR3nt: TGTGCCAGCAGCCCACAGGGGTATGGGTCCTACGAGCAGTACTTC; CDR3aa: CASSPQGYGSYEQYF
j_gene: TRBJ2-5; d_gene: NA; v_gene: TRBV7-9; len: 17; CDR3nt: TGTGCCAGCAGCTCCCATCCCCACCGTCGACAGGAGAAAGAGCAGTACTTC; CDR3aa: CASSSHPHRRQEKEQYF
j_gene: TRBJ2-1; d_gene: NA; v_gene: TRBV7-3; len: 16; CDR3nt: TGTGCCAGCAGCCACCGCAAGGGAGACTCCTACAATGAGCAGTTCTTC; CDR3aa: CASSHRKGDSYNEQFF
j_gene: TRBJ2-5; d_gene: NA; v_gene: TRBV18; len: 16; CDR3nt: TGTGCCAGCTCACCACTTAGCGGTATATCCCAAGAGACCCAGTACTTC; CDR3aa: CASSPLSGISQETQYF
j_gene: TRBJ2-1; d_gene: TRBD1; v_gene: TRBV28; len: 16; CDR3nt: TGTGCCAGCAGTTTCTTAAGGACAGGGGGCTCGAATGAGCAGTTCTTC; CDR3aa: CASSFLRTGGSNEQFF
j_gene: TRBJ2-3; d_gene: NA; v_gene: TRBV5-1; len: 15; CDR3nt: TGCGCCAGCAGCTTGGTTGCGGAGGGCACAGATACGCAGTATTTT; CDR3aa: CASSLVAEGTDTQYF
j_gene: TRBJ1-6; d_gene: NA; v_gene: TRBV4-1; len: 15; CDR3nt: TGCGCCAGCAGCCACCAAACAGGGAATGGTTCACCCCTCCACTTT; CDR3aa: CASSHQTGNGSPLHF
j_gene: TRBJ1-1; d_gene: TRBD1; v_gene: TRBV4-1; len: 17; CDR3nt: TGCGCCAGCAGCCAAGATACTGGGACAGTGATCGTCCAGGGCGCTTTCTTT; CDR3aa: CASSQDTGTVIVQGAFF
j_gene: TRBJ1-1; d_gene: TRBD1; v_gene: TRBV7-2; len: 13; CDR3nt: TGTGCCAGCACCCTAGACAGGGTCTCTGAAGCTTTCTTT; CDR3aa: CASTLDRVSEAFF
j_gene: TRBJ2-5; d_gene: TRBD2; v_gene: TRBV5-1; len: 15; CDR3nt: TGCGCCAGCAGCTTGGGACTAGCGGGAGGAGAGACCCAGTACTTC; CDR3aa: CASSLGLAGGETQYF
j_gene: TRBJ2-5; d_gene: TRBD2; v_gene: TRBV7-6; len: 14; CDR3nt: TGTGCCAGCAGCTTAGATGCGGGGGGGGAGACCCAGTACTTC; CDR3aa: CASSLDAGGETQYF
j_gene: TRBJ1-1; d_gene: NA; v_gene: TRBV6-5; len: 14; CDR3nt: TGTGCCAGCAGCTTCACGGACAGGAACACTGAAGCTTTCTTT; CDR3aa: CASSFTDRNTEAFF
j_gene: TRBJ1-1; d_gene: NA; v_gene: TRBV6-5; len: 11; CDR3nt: TGTGCCACTAACCGGGGTACTGAAGCTTTCTTT; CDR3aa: CATNRGTEAFF
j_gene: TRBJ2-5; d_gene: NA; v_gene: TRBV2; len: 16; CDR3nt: TGTGCCAGCAGTGAAAAGAATTGGGGTGCGGGAGAGACCCAGTACTTC; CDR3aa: CASSEKNWGAGETQYF
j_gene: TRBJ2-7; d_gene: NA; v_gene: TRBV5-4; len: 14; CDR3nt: TGTGCCAGCAGCCCCCCAGAGGCACCGCTCGAGCAGTACTTC; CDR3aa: CASSPPEAPLEQYF
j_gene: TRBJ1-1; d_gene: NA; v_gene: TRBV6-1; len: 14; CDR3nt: TGTGCCAGCAGTGAAGCGCGGGGGGCCACTGAAGCTTTCTTT; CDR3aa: CASSEARGATEAFF
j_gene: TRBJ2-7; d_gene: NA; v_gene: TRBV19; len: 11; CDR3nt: TGTGCCAGTACTAGGGGTTACGAGCAGTACTTC; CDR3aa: CASTRGYEQYF
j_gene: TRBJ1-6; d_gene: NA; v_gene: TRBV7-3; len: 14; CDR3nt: TGTGCCAGCAGCTTAGACAGTACGAATTCACCCCTCCACTTT; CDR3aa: CASSLDSTNSPLHF
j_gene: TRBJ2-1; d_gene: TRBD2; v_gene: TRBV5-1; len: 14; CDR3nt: TGCGCCAGCCGGACTAGCGGCCCATACAATGAGCAGTTCTTC; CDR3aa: CASRTSGPYNEQFF
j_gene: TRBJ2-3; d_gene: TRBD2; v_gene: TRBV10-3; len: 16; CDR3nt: TGTGCCATCAGTGAGCCCGGTGGACTAGGCACAGATACGCAGTATTTT; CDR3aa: CAISEPGGLGTDTQYF
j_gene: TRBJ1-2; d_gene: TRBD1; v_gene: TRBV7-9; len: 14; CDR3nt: TGTGCCAGCAGCTTAGGGACAGGGGGCTTGCATTACACCTTC; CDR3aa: CASSLGTGGLHYTF
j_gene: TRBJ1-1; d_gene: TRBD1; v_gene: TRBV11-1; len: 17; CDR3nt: TGTGCCAGCAGCTATATCCGAGGACAGGGAATGAACACTGAAGCTTTCTTT; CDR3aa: CASSYIRGQGMNTEAFF
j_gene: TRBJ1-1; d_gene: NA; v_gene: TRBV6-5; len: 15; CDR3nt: TGTGCCAGCAGATACACCTCGAGGGAGAACACTGAAGCTTTCTTT; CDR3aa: CASRYTSRENTEAFF
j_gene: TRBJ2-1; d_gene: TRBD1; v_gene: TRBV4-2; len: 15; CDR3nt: TGTGCCAGCAGCCAAGATGAGGGGGCCCACAATGAGCAGTTCTTC; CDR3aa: CASSQDEGAHNEQFF
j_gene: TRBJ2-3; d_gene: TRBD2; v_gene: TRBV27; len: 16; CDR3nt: TGTGCCAGCAGTTCCTCTAGCGGATTCCTCACAGATACGCAGTATTTT; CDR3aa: CASSSSSGFLTDTQYF